Each of the 25 T cell receptor beta chains below was sequenced from the same sample in a study of shared clonotypes between healthy human individuals. Sequencing used immunoSEQ multiplex PCR; TCRdb keeps in-frame clones, though not all of them. The sample consists of approximately 720,000 clones, 72% of them appearing once. Sample: memory CD4+ T cells sorted from blood. As to subset: CD45RA-negative fraction. These receptors were collected from a woman aged 30 to 39 in good health.

In this sample, this clone turned up once. Other DNA sequences in the sample encode the same CDR3. The chain joins TRBV19 to TRBJ2-7; 10 nucleotides align to TRBD2. With V trimmed by 1 base and J by 4 bases, 1 base remained unmatched. Per the germline V gene, CDR1 is LNHDA and CDR2 is SQIVND (reference sequence). CDR3 length: 14 amino acids. CDR3 residues: CASSIGTSGYEQYF. CDR3 DNA sequence: TGTGCCAGTAGTATAGGGACTAGCGGTTACGAGCAGTACTTC. Based on the CDR3 plus reference TRBV19 and TRBJ2-7, the full variable domain is DGGITQSPKYLFRKEGQNVTLSCEQNLNHDAMYWYRQDPGQGLRLIYYSQIVNDFQKGDIAEGYSVSREKKESFPLTVTSAQKNPTAFYLCASSIGTSGYEQYFGPGTRLTVT.

This chain links TRBV6-5 with TRBJ2-7; the match to TRBD2 covers 7 bases. The V and J ends lost 8 bases and 6 bases, in that order; junction bases with no gene match: 13. Germline CDR1 and CDR2: MNHEY and SVGAGI. This CDR3 contains 14 residues. The CDR3 coding sequence is TGTGCCAGCCGCCGGGGCGGGAGTCTGACCGAGCAGTACTTC. It translates to CASRRGGSLTEQYF.

V gene TRBV28 combines with J gene TRBJ1-5, with 9 bases that match TRBD1. Unmatched junction bases numbered 8, after V lost 7 bases and J lost 4 bases. CDR3 length: 15 residues. Germline CDR1 MDHEN, CDR2 SYDVKM. DNA for the CDR3: TGTGCCAGCACCACCGGGACAGGGTGGAATCAGCCCCAGCATTTT. It specifies CASTTGTGWNQPQHF.

The V and J genes are TRBV6-6 and TRBJ2-7, with 10 bases aligning to TRBD2. V was pared by 4 bases and J by 2 bases, with 2 bases of the junction left unmatched. In germline, CDR1 is MNHNY, CDR2 SVGAGI (reference sequence). The CDR3 spans 14 residues. The CDR3 nucleotides read TGTGCCAGCAGTTGGACTAGCGGAGCCTACGAGCAGTACTTC. This gives the protein CASSWTSGAYEQYF.

This chain connects TRBV2 to TRBJ2-5, with D possibly being TRBD2 (5 bases). This CDR3 has 13 amino acids. The V end was cut by 6 bases, the J end by 2 bases, with 10 bases between. Germline lookup yields CDR1 SNHLY and CDR2 FYNNEI. The CDR3 bases are TGTGCCAGCAGCTCAACTAGACAAGAGACCCAGTACTTC. This sequence encodes CASSSTRQETQYF.

This sequence joins TRBV4-1 and TRBJ2-6, with TRBD1 matching 12 bases. The germline V gene encodes CDR1 MGHRA and CDR2 YSYEKL. The CDR3 consists of 18 residues. Unmatched junction bases numbered 7, after V lost 4 bases and J lost 3 bases. The CDR3 sequence: CASSRPGQGARGANVLTF. The CDR3 DNA reads as TGCGCCAGCAGCCGGCCGGGACAGGGGGCTCGTGGGGCCAACGTCCTGACTTTC.

The chain joins TRBV10-3 to TRBJ1-3; D is perhaps TRBD1 (5 bases). The CDR3 spans 13 residues. V gave up 7 bases and J gave up 1 base, with 8 bases separating them. Germline CDR1 and CDR2: ENHRY and SYGVKD. CDR3 amino acids: CAITQGSGNTIYF. The CDR3 region has the DNA TGTGCCATCACCCAGGGATCTGGAAACACCATATATTTT.

V gene TRBV13 combines with J gene TRBJ2-6, with a weak D call TRBD1 (6 bases). CDR1 is PRHDT and CDR2 is FYEKMQ in the germline V gene (reference sequence). The CDR3 has 17 residues. Trimming cost V 5 bases and J 0 bases, with 14 bases left between them. CDR3 bases: TGTGCCAGCAGCCCGACAGGTTGGGGCTCTGGGGCCAACGTCCTGACTTTC. Amino acid sequence: CASSPTGWGSGANVLTF.

As regards this clone: The same CDR3 can be traced to other DNA sequences in this sample. CDR3 in DNA: TGTGCCTGGACCCGGACTGTGAACACTGAAGCTTTCTTT. Its translation is CAWTRTVNTEAFF. The gene calls are TRBV30 and TRBJ1-1; no definite D call. In germline, CDR1 is GTSNPN, CDR2 SVGIG (reference sequence). The CDR3 sequence is 13 residues long. V was clipped by 4 bases and J by 0 bases, with 9 bases between them.

This clone was detected a few times. The chain carries TRBV30 and TRBJ2-5, with 11 positions matching TRBD2. The CDR3 totals 13 residues. The germline gives CDR1 GTSNPN, CDR2 SVGIG (reference sequence). V lost 4 bases, J lost 6 bases, and 4 bases stayed unmatched. CDR3 DNA sequence: TGTGCCTGGACCCCTAGCGGGAGGAAGACCCAGTACTTC. It encodes CAWTPSGRKTQYF.

The chain employs TRBV6-5 and TRBJ1-1; the D is unclear. The CDR3 runs 12 residues. Trimming removed 9 bases from V and 1 base from J, with 9 bases in between. Germline V CDR1 and CDR2: MNHEY, SVGAGI. Written as DNA, the CDR3 is TGTGCCAGTCAATATTGGAACACTGAAGCTTTCTTT. Residues: CASQYWNTEAFF.

The chain joins TRBV10-3 to TRBJ2-1; 10 nucleotides line up with TRBD2. Looked up from germline, CDR1 is ENHRY and CDR2 is SYGVKD. The J segment lost 6 bases and the V segment lost 6 bases, leaving 5 bases of the junction unmatched. The CDR3 is 14 residues long. CDR3 DNA sequence: TGTGCCATCAGCCGACTAGCGGGTCCCAATGAGCAGTTCTTC. Translation gives CAISRLAGPNEQFF.

J is TRBJ1-1 and V is TRBV29-1; no clear D. V lost 5 bases and J lost 5, with 12 bases in between. The germline V gene encodes CDR1 SQVTM and CDR2 ANQGSEA. The CDR3 sequence is 12 residues long. The CDR3: CSVIEDWTEAFF. The DNA for the CDR3 is TGCAGCGTTATAGAGGATTGGACTGAAGCTTTCTTT.

The V call is TRBV11-3, the J call TRBJ2-2, with 8 bases that match TRBD2. Germline CDR1 and CDR2: SGHNT and YENEEA. This CDR3 has 16 residues. Trimming cost V 5 bases and J 5 bases; bases outside gene matches: 10. DNA for the CDR3: TGTGCCAGCAGCCCCGGACTAGCAGACTCTACCGGGGAGCTGTTTTTT. Translated, it gives CASSPGLADSTGELFF.

This chain uses TRBV14 with TRBJ1-2; unclear D gene. Germline CDR1 is SGHDN and CDR2 is FVKESK. The CDR3 is 13 residues long. Trimming removed 6 bases from V and 5 bases from J, with 13 bases in between. The CDR3 region has the DNA TGTGCCAGCAGTCTCGAGCCAGCTTATGGCTACACCTTC. It specifies CASSLEPAYGYTF.

The chain combines TRBV27 with TRBJ2-5; 8 nucleotides match TRBD2. With V trimmed by 2 bases and J by 2 bases, 7 bases remained unmatched. Germline CDR1 is MNHEY and CDR2 is SMNVEV (reference sequence). This CDR3 is 16 amino acids long. The CDR3 nucleotides are TGTGCCAGCAGTTTAGTCTCCGCTAGCGGGCAAGAGACCCAGTACTTC. This gives the protein CASSLVSASGQETQYF.

This clone was counted only a few times. The rearrangement uses TRBV29-1 and TRBJ2-1; 8 bases are a match to TRBD2. The germline CDR1 and CDR2 sequences are SQVTM and ANQGSEA. This CDR3 comprises 16 residues. V was clipped by 6 bases and J by 1 base; unmatched bases: 11. The CDR3 spells CSVGGLAGRSYNEQFF. The CDR3 coding sequence is TGCAGCGTCGGAGGGCTAGCGGGCAGGTCCTACAATGAGCAGTTCTTC.

The CDR3 loop reads CASSLAGTSGTTGELFF. CDR3 DNA: TGTGCCAGCAGCTTAGCAGGGACTAGCGGGACTACCGGGGAGCTGTTTTTT. This chain connects TRBV11-2 to TRBJ2-2; TRBD2 matches 13 bases. Per germline, CDR1 SGHAT and CDR2 FQNNGV. Trimming removed 1 base from V and 5 bases from J; junction bases left unmatched: 4. This CDR3 spans 17 amino acids.

As concerns this clone: Since a much larger clone is just one base distant, this may be a read error. V and J are TRBV11-2 and TRBJ2-7; D is possibly TRBD2 (5 bases). The germline CDR1 and CDR2 sequences are SGHAT and FQNNGV. V lost 2 bases and J 0 bases, leaving 8 bases between the germline ends. The CDR3 runs 14 residues. CDR3 region: CASSLMGSSYEQYF. The CDR3 DNA is TGTGCCAGCAGCTTAATGGGGAGCTCCTACGAGCAGTACTTC.

The chain joins TRBV14 to TRBJ2-3; D gene ambiguous. Germline lookup yields CDR1 SGHDN and CDR2 FVKESK. The CDR3 runs 14 residues. The germline V and J ends were trimmed by 2 bases and 4 bases, with 10 bases remaining between them. The CDR3 nucleotides are TGTGCCAGCAGCCAACGTACTCCCCCAGATACGCAGTATTTT. This gives the protein CASSQRTPPDTQYF.

The chain carries TRBV27 and TRBJ1-2, with no clear D. Trimming took off 6 bases at V and 3 bases at J, with 11 bases between the two ends. Germline V gene data show CDR1 as MNHEY and CDR2 as SMNVEV (reference sequence). CDR3 length equals 13 residues. Written as DNA, the CDR3 is TGTGCCAGCAGATATGGACCGGACTATGGCTACACCTTC. Its protein product is CASRYGPDYGYTF.

The table lists this clone with a few counts. The chain joins TRBV11-3 to TRBJ1-1; D is undetermined. The CDR3 runs to 15 residues. Between the trimmed V and J ends, which lost 3 bases and 4 bases, there was a span of 15 bases. Germline V gene sequence: CDR1 SGHNT, CDR2 YENEEA. CDR3 DNA sequence: TGTGCCAGCAGCTTTTTGCGGGGAAGGAGCACTGAAGCTTTCTTT. It translates to CASSFLRGRSTEAFF.

This chain uses TRBV5-1 with TRBJ2-7; TRBD1 is a possible D gene (6 bases). Germline-derived CDR1 and CDR2 are SGHRS and YFSETQ. The CDR3 contains 14 residues. Trimming removed 2 bases at V and 4 bases at J, with 13 bases between. CDR3 region: CASSFRQASYEQYF. As DNA, the CDR3 is TGCGCCAGCAGCTTCCGACAGGCCTCTTACGAGCAGTACTTC.

This clone was seen a single time. The V and J genes are TRBV11-2 and TRBJ1-1; D not resolved. The CDR3 runs to 14 residues. Germline values: CDR1 SGHAT, CDR2 FQNNGV. Trimming removed 1 base at V and 8 bases at J, with 14 bases between. The CDR3 loop is CASSLGVRSAEAFF. Here the CDR3 DNA reads TGTGCCAGCAGCTTAGGTGTCCGATCCGCCGAAGCTTTCTTT.

This clone was seen only a few times. CDR3 DNA sequence: TGTGCCAGCTCACCACCGTCAACAGGTGTTTGGGAGCAGTACTTC. It codes for CASSPPSTGVWEQYF. This sequence joins TRBV18 and TRBJ2-7; weak D call: TRBD1 (5 bases). CDR3 length: 15 residues. Deletions cut 0 bases from V and 7 bases from J, with 16 bases between. Germline-derived CDR1 and CDR2 are KGHSH and LQKENI.